This T cell receptor (beta chain) came from a study of monozygotic twins with inflammatory bowel disease. This CDR3 comprises 13 residues. CDR1 is SGHVS, CDR2 FQNEAQ, per germline. TCRdb re-called the 5' RACE reads, yielding one record per CDR3 amino acid sequence without DNA. The repertoire shows approximately 380,000 distinct CDR3 sequences; the top ten hold 2% to 3%. This chain joins TRBV7-8 and TRBJ1-1. Sequencing used blood. This receptor was taken from a human donor with ulcerative colitis or Crohn's disease, or a healthy co-twin of an affected twin (not recorded which). The CDR3 loop is CASSSHQNTEAFF.